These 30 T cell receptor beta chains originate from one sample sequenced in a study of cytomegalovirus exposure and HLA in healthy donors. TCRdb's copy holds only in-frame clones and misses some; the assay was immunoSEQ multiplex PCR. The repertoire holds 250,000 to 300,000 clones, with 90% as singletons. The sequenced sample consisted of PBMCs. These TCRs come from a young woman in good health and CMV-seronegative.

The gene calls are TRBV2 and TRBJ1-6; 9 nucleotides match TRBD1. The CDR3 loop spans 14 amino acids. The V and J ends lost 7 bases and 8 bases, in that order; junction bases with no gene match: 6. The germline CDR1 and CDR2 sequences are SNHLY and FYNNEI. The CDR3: CASTSDRGYSPLHF. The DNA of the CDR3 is TGTGCCAGCACGAGTGACAGGGGGTATTCACCCCTCCACTTT.

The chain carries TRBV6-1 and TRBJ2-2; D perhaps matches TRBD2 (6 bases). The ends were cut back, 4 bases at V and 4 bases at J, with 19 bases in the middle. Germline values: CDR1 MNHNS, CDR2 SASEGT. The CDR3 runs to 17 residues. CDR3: CASSVNMRGWGTGELFF. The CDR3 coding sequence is TGTGCCAGCAGTGTTAATATGCGGGGTTGGGGCACCGGGGAGCTGTTTTTT.

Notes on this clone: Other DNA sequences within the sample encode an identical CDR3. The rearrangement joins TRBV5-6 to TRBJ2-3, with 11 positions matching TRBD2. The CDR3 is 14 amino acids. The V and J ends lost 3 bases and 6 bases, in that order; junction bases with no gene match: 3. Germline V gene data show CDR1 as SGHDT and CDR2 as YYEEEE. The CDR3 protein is CASSSIAGGDTQYF. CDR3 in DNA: TGTGCCAGCAGCTCTATAGCGGGGGGGGATACGCAGTATTTT.

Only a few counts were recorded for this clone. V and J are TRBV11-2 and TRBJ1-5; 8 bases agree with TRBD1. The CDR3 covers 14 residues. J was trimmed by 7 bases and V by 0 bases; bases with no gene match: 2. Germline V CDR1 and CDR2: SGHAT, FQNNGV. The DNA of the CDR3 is TGTGCCAGCAGCTTAGACGACAGGGGACAGCCCCAGCATTTT. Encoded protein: CASSLDDRGQPQHF.

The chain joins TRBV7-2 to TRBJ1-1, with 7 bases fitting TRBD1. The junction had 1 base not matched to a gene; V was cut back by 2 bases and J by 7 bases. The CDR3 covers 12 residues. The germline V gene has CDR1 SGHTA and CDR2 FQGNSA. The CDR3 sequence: CASSLWTGEAFF. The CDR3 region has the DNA TGTGCCAGCAGCTTATGGACAGGTGAAGCTTTCTTT.

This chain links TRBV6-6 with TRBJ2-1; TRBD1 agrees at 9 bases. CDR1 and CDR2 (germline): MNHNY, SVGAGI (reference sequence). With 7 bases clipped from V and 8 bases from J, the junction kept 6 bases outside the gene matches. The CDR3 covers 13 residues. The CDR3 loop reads CASMRTGVHEQFF. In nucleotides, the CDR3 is TGTGCCAGCATGAGGACAGGGGTCCATGAGCAGTTCTTC.

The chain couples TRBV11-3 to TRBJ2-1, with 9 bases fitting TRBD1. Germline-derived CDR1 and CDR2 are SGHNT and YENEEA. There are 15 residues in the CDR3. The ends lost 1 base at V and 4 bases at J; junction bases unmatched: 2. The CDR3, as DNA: TGTGCCAGCAGCTTAGCGGGACAGGGTTACAATGAGCAGTTCTTC. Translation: CASSLAGQGYNEQFF.

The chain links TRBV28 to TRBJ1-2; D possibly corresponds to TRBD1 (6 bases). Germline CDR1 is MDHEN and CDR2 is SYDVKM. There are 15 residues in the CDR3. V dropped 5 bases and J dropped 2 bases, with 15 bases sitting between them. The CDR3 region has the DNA TGTGCCAGCAGTATCATACAGGGCTTCAACTATGGCTACACCTTC. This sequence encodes CASSIIQGFNYGYTF.

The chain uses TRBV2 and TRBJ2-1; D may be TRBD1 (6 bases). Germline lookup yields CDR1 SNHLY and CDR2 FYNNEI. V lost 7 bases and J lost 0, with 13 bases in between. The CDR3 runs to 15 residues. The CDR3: CASKTGPSSYNEQFF. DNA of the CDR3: TGTGCCAGCAAAACAGGGCCGAGCTCCTACAATGAGCAGTTCTTC.

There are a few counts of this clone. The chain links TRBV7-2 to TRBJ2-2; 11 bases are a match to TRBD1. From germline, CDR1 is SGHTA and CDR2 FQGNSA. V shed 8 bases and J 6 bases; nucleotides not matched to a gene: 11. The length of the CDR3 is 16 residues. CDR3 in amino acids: CASRTGTGGISGELFF. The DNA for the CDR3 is TGTGCCAGCCGCACCGGGACAGGGGGTATTTCCGGGGAGCTGTTTTTT.

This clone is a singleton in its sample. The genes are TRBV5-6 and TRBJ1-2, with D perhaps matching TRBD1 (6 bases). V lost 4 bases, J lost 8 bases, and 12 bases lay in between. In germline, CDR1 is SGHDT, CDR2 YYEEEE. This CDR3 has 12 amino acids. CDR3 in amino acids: CASSPRGGGYTF. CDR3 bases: TGTGCCAGCAGCCCACGAGGGGGAGGCTACACCTTC.

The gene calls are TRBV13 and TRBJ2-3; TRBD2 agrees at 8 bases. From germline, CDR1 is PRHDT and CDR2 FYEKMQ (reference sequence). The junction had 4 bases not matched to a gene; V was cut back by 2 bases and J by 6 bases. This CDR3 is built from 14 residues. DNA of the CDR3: TGTGCCAGCAGCTTATATGCTAGCGGGGATACGCAGTATTTT. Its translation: CASSLYASGDTQYF.

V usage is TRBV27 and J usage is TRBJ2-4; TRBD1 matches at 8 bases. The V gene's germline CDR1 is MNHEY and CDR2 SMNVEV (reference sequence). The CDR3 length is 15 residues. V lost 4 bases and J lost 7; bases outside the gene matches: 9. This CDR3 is CASSSTTGVRNIQYF. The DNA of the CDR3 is TGTGCCAGCAGTTCAACGACAGGGGTGCGGAACATTCAGTACTTC.

This CDR3 reads CASSLVGSSYNEQFF. The CDR3 nucleotides read TGTGCCAGCAGTTTAGTGGGGAGCTCCTACAATGAGCAGTTCTTC. The rearrangement joins TRBV27 to TRBJ2-1, with TRBD2 as a possible D gene (5 bases). The CDR3 consists of 15 residues. V lost 2 bases and J lost 0, with 8 bases in between. Germline loops: CDR1 MNHEY, CDR2 SMNVEV (reference sequence).

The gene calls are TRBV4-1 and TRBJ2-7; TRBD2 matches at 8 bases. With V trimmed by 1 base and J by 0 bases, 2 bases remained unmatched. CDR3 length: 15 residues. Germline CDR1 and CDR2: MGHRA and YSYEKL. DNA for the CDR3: TGCGCCAGCAGCCAAGTAGGGACTAGCTCCTACGAGCAGTACTTC. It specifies CASSQVGTSSYEQYF.

The CDR3 protein is CASSPPNLEANTGELFF. The CDR3 nucleotides read TGTGCCAGCTCACCACCGAATCTCGAGGCGAACACCGGGGAGCTGTTTTTT. The rearrangement joins TRBV18 to TRBJ2-2; D is undetermined. This CDR3 is built from 17 residues. The V gene's germline CDR1 is KGHSH and CDR2 LQKENI. The germline V and J ends were trimmed by 0 bases and 0 bases, with 11 bases remaining between them.

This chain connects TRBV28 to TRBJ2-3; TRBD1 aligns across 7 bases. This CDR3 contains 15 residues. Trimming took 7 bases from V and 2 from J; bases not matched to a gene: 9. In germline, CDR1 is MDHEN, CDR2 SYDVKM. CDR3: CASTFRDRFTDTQYF. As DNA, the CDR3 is TGTGCCAGCACTTTCCGGGACAGATTCACAGATACGCAGTATTTT.

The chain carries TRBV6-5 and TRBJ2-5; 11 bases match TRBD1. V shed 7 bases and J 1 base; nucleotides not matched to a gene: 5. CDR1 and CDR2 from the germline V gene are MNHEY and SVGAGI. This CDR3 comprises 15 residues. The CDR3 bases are TGTGCCAGCACCAGGACAGGGGGCTTCCAAGAGACCCAGTACTTC. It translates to CASTRTGGFQETQYF.

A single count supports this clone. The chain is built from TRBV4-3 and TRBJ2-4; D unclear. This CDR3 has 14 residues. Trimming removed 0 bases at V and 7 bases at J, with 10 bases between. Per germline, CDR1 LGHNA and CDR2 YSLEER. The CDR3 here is CASSQERLANIQYF. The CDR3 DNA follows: TGCGCCAGCAGCCAAGAGCGGCTCGCTAACATTCAGTACTTC.

The CDR3 DNA is TGTGCCAGCAGCTTAGGCGGTTGGGAGGCGGGGGGAAACAATGAGCAGTTCTTC. It encodes CASSLGGWEAGGNNEQFF. This rearrangement joins TRBV11-3 to TRBJ2-1; the match to TRBD2 covers 8 bases. The V gene end was trimmed by 1 base and the J gene end by 5 bases; junction bases not matched to a gene: 13. Looked up from germline, CDR1 is SGHNT and CDR2 is YENEEA. This CDR3 is 18 amino acids long.

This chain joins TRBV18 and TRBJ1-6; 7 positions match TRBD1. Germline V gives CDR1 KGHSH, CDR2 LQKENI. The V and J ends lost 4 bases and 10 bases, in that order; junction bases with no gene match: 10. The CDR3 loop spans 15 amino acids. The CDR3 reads CASSLPQGVTSPLHF. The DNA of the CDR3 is TGTGCCAGCTCACTACCCCAGGGGGTAACATCACCCCTCCACTTT.

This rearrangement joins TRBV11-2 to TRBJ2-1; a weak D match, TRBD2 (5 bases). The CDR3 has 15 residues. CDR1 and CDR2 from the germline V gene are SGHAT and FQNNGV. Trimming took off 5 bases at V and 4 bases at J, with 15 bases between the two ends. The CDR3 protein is CASSPREGGYNEQFF. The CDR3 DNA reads TGTGCCAGCAGCCCCCGTGAAGGCGGGTACAATGAGCAGTTCTTC.

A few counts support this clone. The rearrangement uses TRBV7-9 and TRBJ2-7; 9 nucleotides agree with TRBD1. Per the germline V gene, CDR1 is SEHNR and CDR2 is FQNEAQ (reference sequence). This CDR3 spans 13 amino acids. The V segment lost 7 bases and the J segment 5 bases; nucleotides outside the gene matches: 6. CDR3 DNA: TGTGCCAGCAACCGGGACAGGGATAACGAGCAGTACTTC. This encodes CASNRDRDNEQYF.

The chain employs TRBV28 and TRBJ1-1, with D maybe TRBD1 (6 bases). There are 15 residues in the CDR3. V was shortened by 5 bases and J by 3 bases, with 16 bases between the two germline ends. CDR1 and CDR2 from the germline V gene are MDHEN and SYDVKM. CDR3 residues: CASSKGDTGHTEAFF. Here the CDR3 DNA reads TGTGCCAGCAGTAAAGGGGACACCGGACACACTGAAGCTTTCTTT.

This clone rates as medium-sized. CDR3 in DNA: TGTGCCAGCAGTGACGGGACTAGCACCGGGGAGCTGTTTTTT. Its translation is CASSDGTSTGELFF. The J gene is TRBJ2-2, the V gene TRBV6-4; 8 nucleotides align to TRBD2. CDR1 and CDR2 (germline): MRHNA, SNTAGT. The CDR3 loop spans 14 amino acids. The V gene end was trimmed by 2 bases and the J gene end by 4 bases; junction bases not matched to a gene: 0.

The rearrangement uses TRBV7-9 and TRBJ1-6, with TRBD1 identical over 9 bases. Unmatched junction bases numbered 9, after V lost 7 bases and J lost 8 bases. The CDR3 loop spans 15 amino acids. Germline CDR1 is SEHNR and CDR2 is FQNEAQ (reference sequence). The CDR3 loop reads CASTLSGTGYSPLHF. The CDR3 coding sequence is TGTGCCAGCACCCTGTCCGGGACAGGGTATTCACCCCTCCACTTT.

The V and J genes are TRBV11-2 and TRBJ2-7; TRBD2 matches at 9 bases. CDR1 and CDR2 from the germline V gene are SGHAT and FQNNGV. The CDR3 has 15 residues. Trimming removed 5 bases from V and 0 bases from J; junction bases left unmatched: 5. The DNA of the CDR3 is TGTGCCAGCAGCAACCGACTAGCGGACTCCTACGAGCAGTACTTC. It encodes CASSNRLADSYEQYF.

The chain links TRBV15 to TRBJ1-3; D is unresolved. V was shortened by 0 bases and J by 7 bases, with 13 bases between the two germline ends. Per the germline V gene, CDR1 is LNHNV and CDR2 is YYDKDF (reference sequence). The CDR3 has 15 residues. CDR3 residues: CATSRDLGAPNTIYF. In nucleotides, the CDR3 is TGTGCCACCAGCAGAGATTTAGGAGCACCGAACACCATATATTTT.

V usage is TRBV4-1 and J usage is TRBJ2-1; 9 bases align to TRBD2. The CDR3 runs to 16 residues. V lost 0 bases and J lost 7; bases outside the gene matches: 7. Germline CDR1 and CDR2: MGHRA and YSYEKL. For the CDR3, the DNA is TGCGCCAGCAGCCAAGACTTAGCGGGGGCCACGAATGAGCAGTTCTTC. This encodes CASSQDLAGATNEQFF.

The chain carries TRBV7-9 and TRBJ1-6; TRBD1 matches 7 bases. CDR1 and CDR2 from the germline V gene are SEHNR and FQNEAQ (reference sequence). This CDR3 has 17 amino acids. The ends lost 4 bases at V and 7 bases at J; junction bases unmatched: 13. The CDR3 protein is CASSSFGTVFENSPLHF. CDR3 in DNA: TGTGCCAGCAGCTCATTCGGGACAGTCTTCGAAAATTCACCCCTCCACTTT.